Following are 4 T cell receptor beta chains from one sample sequenced in a study of blood T cell repertoires in COVID-19. The table came from immunoSEQ multiplex PCR; TCRdb's copy has only in-frame clones and leaves some out. Altogether about 210,000 clones are present, 84% being singletons, with the ten largest covering around 9.5%. The sequencing sample was made of peripheral blood. These receptors were obtained from a man aged 45-65 years with active or convalescent COVID-19.

This sequence joins TRBV27 and TRBJ2-1; the match to TRBD1 covers 8 bases. CDR1 MNHEY and CDR2 SMNVEV come from the germline V gene (reference sequence). The CDR3 totals 17 residues. V shed 3 bases, J shed 5 bases, and the junction held 12 bases outside the gene matches. CDR3: CASSFRMGTGKDNEQFF. Here the CDR3 DNA reads TGTGCCAGCAGTTTTCGTATGGGGACAGGAAAGGACAATGAGCAGTTCTTC.

The genes are TRBV19 and TRBJ1-1; D possibly corresponds to TRBD1 (6 bases). V lost 6 bases to trimming and J lost 5 bases, with 19 bases between them. The length of the CDR3 is 15 residues. Germline-derived CDR1 and CDR2 are LNHDA and SQIVND (reference sequence). The CDR3, as DNA: TGTGCCAGTAGGAGGCTTGACCTAAGGGGGACTGAAGCTTTCTTT. It codes for CASRRLDLRGTEAFF.

The chain recombines TRBV7-9 with TRBJ2-5; 8 positions agree with TRBD1. Germline CDR1 and CDR2: SEHNR and FQNEAQ (reference sequence). J lost 1 base, V lost 1 base, and 5 bases had no gene match. The CDR3 totals 16 residues. The CDR3 nucleotides are TGTGCCAGCAGCTTAGGGGAAGGACAGGGCCAAGAGACCCAGTACTTC. It is translated as CASSLGEGQGQETQYF.

CDR3 nucleotides: TGTGCCAGCAGTTATCGGCGGCTAGCGGGCACCTACGAGCAGTACGTC. Translated, it gives CASSYRRLAGTYEQYV. This chain uses TRBV6-5 with TRBJ2-7; 8 bases agree with TRBD2. In germline, CDR1 is MNHEY, CDR2 SVGAGI. V lost 3 bases and J lost 2; bases outside the gene matches: 9. This CDR3 has 16 amino acids.